Listed below are T cell receptor beta chains from one sample, sequenced in a study of blood T cell repertoires in COVID-19. Method: immunoSEQ multiplex PCR; TCRdb's copy keeps in-frame clones and lacks some. The repertoire holds about 90,000 clones, with more than 80% as singletons. The sample consisted of peripheral blood. The receptor source for this set is a man between 50 and 59 years old with COVID-19, enrolled during active disease. Both conserved end residues are part of each CDR3. The order of the fields is J gene, D gene, clone size, V gene, CDR3 DNA, CDR3 protein. The D gene is left open where the match is weak. Size tells how often a clone was seen (once, few, many) or the class of an expanded clone, and some rows leave it out.

J gene: TRBJ1-2; D gene: .; clone size: .; V gene: TRBV29-1; CDR3 DNA: TGCAGCGTTGAAGATCTAGGCGGGGGGTTGGGGAACTATGGCTACACCTTC; CDR3 protein: CSVEDLGGGLGNYGYTF
J gene: TRBJ1-1; D gene: .; clone size: .; V gene: TRBV2; CDR3 DNA: TGTGCCAGCAGACCCCTGGGGGGGAACACTGAAGCTTTCTTT; CDR3 protein: CASRPLGGNTEAFF
J gene: TRBJ2-5; D gene: .; clone size: .; V gene: TRBV7-2; CDR3 DNA: TGTGCCAGCAGCTTAAGGGCAGGGCCAGAGACCCAGTACTTC; CDR3 protein: CASSLRAGPETQYF
J gene: TRBJ1-2; D gene: TRBD1; clone size: .; V gene: TRBV6-5; CDR3 DNA: TGTGCCAGCGGGAACAGGGGCAACTATGGCTACACCTTC; CDR3 protein: CASGNRGNYGYTF
J gene: TRBJ1-3; D gene: .; clone size: once; V gene: TRBV10-2; CDR3 DNA: TGCGCCAGCAATCCCGGGACAATCTCTGGAAACACCATATATTTT; CDR3 protein: CASNPGTISGNTIYF
J gene: TRBJ1-5; D gene: TRBD1; clone size: .; V gene: TRBV5-1; CDR3 DNA: TGCGCCAGCAGCTTGGCCCTCGACAGGGGTAATCAGCCCCAGCATTTT; CDR3 protein: CASSLALDRGNQPQHF
J gene: TRBJ2-2; D gene: .; clone size: .; V gene: TRBV5-1; CDR3 DNA: TGCGCCAGCTCCAGGCAGGGTAACACCGGGGAGCTGTTTTTT; CDR3 protein: CASSRQGNTGELFF
J gene: TRBJ1-1; D gene: .; clone size: .; V gene: TRBV7-2; CDR3 DNA: TGTGCCAGCAGCTCCGCCCCAGGCCAGGGGAACACTGAAGCTTTCTTT; CDR3 protein: CASSSAPGQGNTEAFF
J gene: TRBJ2-3; D gene: .; clone size: .; V gene: TRBV5-1; CDR3 DNA: TGCGCCAGCAGCTTTAGTAGCGGTAGCACAGATACGCAGTATTTT; CDR3 protein: CASSFSSGSTDTQYF
J gene: TRBJ1-6; D gene: .; clone size: few; V gene: TRBV7-3; CDR3 DNA: TGTGCCAGCAGCGAAGGACAGCCACTTTCACCCCTCCACTTT; CDR3 protein: CASSEGQPLSPLHF
J gene: TRBJ1-5; D gene: TRBD1; clone size: .; V gene: TRBV5-6; CDR3 DNA: TGTGCCAGCAGCTTCGGACAGGGAAGCGGCCAGCCCCAGCATTTT; CDR3 protein: CASSFGQGSGQPQHF